The 21 T cell receptor beta chains below come from one sample, sequenced in a study of CD8+CD57+ T cells in acquired aplastic anemia. CD8+CD57+ cell expansion had been shown by flow cytometry in patients chosen for sequencing. Profiling that covered TCR beta VDJ and CDR3 relied on genomic DNA as its template. TCRdb itself ran the reads through MiXCR, one entry per CDR3 protein. The table includes 400,000 to 600,000 distinct CDR3 sequences, roughly a third detected once. Sequencing was performed on sorted CD4+, CD8+, or CD8+CD57+ T cells (not recorded which) from PBMCs. These receptors originate from a human donor with aplastic anemia.

V gene TRBV2 combines with J gene TRBJ2-1; 9 positions agree with TRBD2. Germline CDR1 and CDR2: SNHLY and FYNNEI. V was clipped by 4 bases and J by 10 bases; unmatched bases: 8. CDR3 length equals 14 residues. The CDR3 DNA follows: TGTGCCAGCAGTGCCCCCGAAGCGGGAGGAGAGCAGTTCTTC. This sequence encodes CASSAPEAGGEQFF.

This clonotype was recorded at least ten times. The V and J genes are TRBV7-9 and TRBJ1-6; D ambiguous. The CDR3 totals 14 residues. From germline, CDR1 is SEHNR and CDR2 FQNEAQ (reference sequence). Trimming pared 2 bases from V and 7 bases from J, leaving 9 bases between. The CDR3 sequence: CASSLNGANSPLHF. In DNA, the CDR3 is TGTGCCAGCAGCTTAAACGGAGCCAATTCACCCCTCCACTTT.

This clonotype was counted many times. The V call is TRBV20-1, the J call TRBJ1-2; 9 bases agree with TRBD1. The V and J ends lost 3 bases and 1 base, in that order; junction bases with no gene match: 12. Germline V gene lookup returns CDR1 DFQATT and CDR2 SNEGSKA (reference sequence). The CDR3 is made up of 17 amino acids. This CDR3 is CSARKKDRGEDNYGYTF. The CDR3 nucleotides read TGCAGTGCTAGGAAGAAGGACAGGGGAGAGGATAACTATGGCTACACCTTC.

This clonotype was counted at least ten times. The chain links TRBV19 to TRBJ1-1; 7 bases align to TRBD1. V was clipped by 5 bases and J by 4 bases; unmatched bases: 7. The V gene's germline CDR1 is LNHDA and CDR2 SQIVND (reference sequence). The CDR3 has 14 amino acids. In DNA, the CDR3 is TGTGCCAGTAGTGTTCCCCCAGGGGGCACTGAAGCTTTCTTT. It encodes CASSVPPGGTEAFF.

A note on this clonotype: At one end the junction does not follow the germline gene, possibly because of a read error. V usage is TRBV7-3 and J usage is TRBJ2-5, with 7 positions matching TRBD2. Germline loops: CDR1 SGHTA, CDR2 FQGTGA. The CDR3 runs 14 residues. As DNA, the CDR3 is TGTGCCTGCAGCCCAACGGGGGGTCAGGGGACCCAGTACTTC. Its translation is CACSPTGGQGTQYF.

This clonotype was detected only a few times. A much larger clonotype is one base distant, so this may be a read error. The chain carries TRBV19 and TRBJ1-2; D remains ambiguous. There are 12 residues in the CDR3. Germline V gene lookup returns CDR1 LNHDA and CDR2 SQIVND (reference sequence). The DNA of the CDR3 is TGTGCCAGTAGTACCCCATATTATGGCTACGCCTTC. This encodes CASSTPYYGYAF.

This clonotype came up a few times. The CDR3 nucleotides read TGTGCCAGCAGCGTAGCATCTAGCGGGTATGAGCAGTTCTTC. Translated, it gives CASSVASSGYEQFF. The chain carries TRBV9 and TRBJ2-1; 8 bases line up with TRBD2. CDR3 size: 14 residues. CDR1 is SGDLS and CDR2 is YYNGEE in the germline V gene. Trimming took 0 bases from V and 8 from J; bases not matched to a gene: 4.

This clonotype was counted once. Given a much more abundant clone one base away, this may be a read error. This sequence joins TRBV10-1 and TRBJ2-3; D is possibly TRBD2 (6 bases). V was cut by 3 bases and J by 2 bases, with 18 bases left in between. The germline V gene has CDR1 WNHNN and CDR2 SYGVQD (reference sequence). The CDR3 runs to 17 residues. CDR3 sequence: CASSDLIAAGPTDTQYF. CDR3 nucleotide sequence: TGCGCCAGCAGTGACCTGATAGCGGCAGGACCCACAGATACGCAGTATTTT.

This clonotype turned up a few times. The gene calls are TRBV20-1 and TRBJ1-6, with D maybe TRBD1 (5 bases). Per the germline V gene, CDR1 is DFQATT and CDR2 is SNEGSKA (reference sequence). Trimming took off 2 bases at V and 6 bases at J, with 14 bases between the two ends. The CDR3 runs 15 residues. The CDR3 bases are TGCAGTGCTAGACCCGGGACTGGGCGTAATTCACCCCTCCACTTT. It is translated as CSARPGTGRNSPLHF.

The chain joins TRBV2 to TRBJ2-1, with D perhaps being TRBD1 or TRBD2 (5 bases each). Germline V lookup: CDR1 SNHLY, CDR2 FYNNEI. There are 15 residues in the CDR3. The V and J ends lost 7 bases and 0 bases respectively, with 13 bases between them. The CDR3 loop is CASNSRGDSYNEQFF. CDR3 coding DNA: TGTGCCAGCAACTCGAGAGGGGACTCCTACAATGAGCAGTTCTTC.

The V and J genes are TRBV7-3 and TRBJ2-2; D remains unclear. The germline gives CDR1 SGHTA, CDR2 FQGTGA. Trimming stripped 2 bases from V and 4 bases from J, with 5 bases between. The CDR3 runs 13 residues. CDR3 nucleotides: TGTGCCAGCAGCTTACACCGCACCGGGGAGCTGTTTTTT. This encodes CASSLHRTGELFF.

This clonotype was counted only a few times. The V gene is TRBV2, the J gene TRBJ2-3, with D perhaps TRBD2 (6 bases). The CDR3 consists of 13 residues. Per germline, CDR1 SNHLY and CDR2 FYNNEI. V lost 8 bases and J 2 bases, leaving 11 bases between the germline ends. The CDR3 region has the DNA TGTGCCAGCGCCGGCGGGGCCACAGATACGCAGTATTTT. Translating gives CASAGGATDTQYF.

This clonotype was seen at least ten times. The V gene is TRBV24-1, the J gene TRBJ2-2; 10 nucleotides match TRBD2. The CDR3 consists of 17 residues. V lost 5 bases and J lost 6; bases outside the gene matches: 11. CDR1 KGHDR and CDR2 SFDVKD come from the germline V gene. This CDR3 is CATSVRASGRFAGELFF. The CDR3 nucleotides read TGTGCCACCAGTGTTCGGGCTAGCGGGAGATTTGCCGGGGAGCTGTTTTTT.

The table lists this clonotype with a few counts. V and J are TRBV7-3 and TRBJ2-2; TRBD1 is a possible D gene (6 bases). CDR1 and CDR2 from the germline V gene are SGHTA and FQGTGA. This CDR3 has 14 residues. V was clipped by 5 bases and J by 6 bases, with 13 bases between them. The CDR3: CASSLKQGAGELFF. CDR3 sequence (DNA): TGTGCCAGCAGCCTCAAACAGGGAGCCGGGGAGCTGTTTTTT.

The rearrangement joins TRBV30 to TRBJ1-5; TRBD1 matches 8 bases. After removal of 0 bases from V and 2 bases from J, the junction contained 6 bases not matched to a gene. CDR3 length: 16 amino acids. The germline CDR1 and CDR2 sequences are GTSNPN and SVGIG (reference sequence). CDR3 DNA sequence: TGTGCCTGGAGTGTATGGCAGGGGGCCGGCAATCAGCCCCAGCATTTT. Its translation: CAWSVWQGAGNQPQHF.

This clonotype was detected once. A junction end diverges from the germline sequence, so it may reflect a read error. This chain joins TRBV3-1 and TRBJ2-7, with TRBD1 as a possible D gene (6 bases). Germline values: CDR1 LGHDT, CDR2 YNNKEL (reference sequence). This CDR3 spans 15 amino acids. DNA for the CDR3: TGTGCCGGCAGCCAAGTAGACAGGCCCTTCAGCGAGCAGTACTTC. This codes for CAGSQVDRPFSEQYF.

The chain joins TRBV7-2 to TRBJ1-4; TRBD1 is a possible D gene (6 bases). The germline gives CDR1 SGHTA, CDR2 FQGNSA. Trimming took off 5 bases at V and 5 bases at J, with 15 bases between the two ends. This CDR3 comprises 15 residues. CDR3 sequence reads: CASSPRGDLNEKLFF. The CDR3 region has the DNA TGTGCCAGCAGCCCAAGGGGGGACCTAAATGAAAAACTGTTTTTT.

This rearrangement joins TRBV7-6 to TRBJ2-3; 10 bases agree with TRBD1. The CDR3 loop spans 17 amino acids. The germline V gene has CDR1 SGHVS and CDR2 FNYEAQ. The ends lost 10 bases at V and 4 bases at J; junction bases unmatched: 17. The CDR3 region has the DNA TGTGCCACCGTATCCCCCGACCGGGACAGGGGCGCAGATACGCAGTATTTT. Its translation is CATVSPDRDRGADTQYF.

This clonotype has a count of ten or more. The CDR3 sequence is CASSPRTGVNYGYTF. The DNA of the CDR3 is TGTGCCAGCAGCCCCCGGACAGGGGTTAACTATGGCTACACCTTC. V usage is TRBV7-9 and J usage is TRBJ1-2; TRBD1 aligns across 9 bases. Germline CDR1 and CDR2: SEHNR and FQNEAQ (reference sequence). CDR3 length: 15 amino acids. Germline trimming cut 5 bases from V and 1 base from J; bases unmatched to any gene: 5.

This clonotype has at least ten counts. The chain uses TRBV9 and TRBJ1-3; D gene unclear. V was shortened by 0 bases and J by 0 bases, with 4 bases between the two germline ends. The length of the CDR3 is 14 residues. Germline CDR1 SGDLS, CDR2 YYNGEE. The CDR3 is CASSVEASGNTIYF. CDR3 nucleotides: TGTGCCAGCAGCGTAGAAGCCTCTGGAAACACCATATATTTT.

The rearrangement joins TRBV2 to TRBJ1-1; 9 bases fit TRBD1. Germline V gene data show CDR1 as SNHLY and CDR2 as FYNNEI. V lost 6 bases to trimming and J lost 1 base; unmatched junction nucleotides: 12. CDR3 length: 17 residues. In nucleotides, the CDR3 is TGTGCCAGCAGCCCCCGAACAGGGGGCGGGAGGAACACTGAAGCTTTCTTT. It yields the protein CASSPRTGGGRNTEAFF.